These 28 T cell receptor beta chains were sequenced from one sample in a study of blood T cell repertoires in COVID-19. TCRdb keeps only in-frame clones here, not all; method: immunoSEQ multiplex PCR. The profile covers under 350,000 clones, with under 90% appearing a single time and 8% to 10% taken by the ten largest. The sample consisted of peripheral blood. The receptor source for this set is a woman in her 50s who had recovered from COVID-19.

The gene calls are TRBV7-2 and TRBJ2-7, with 9 bases that match TRBD2. Trimming took 1 base from V and 3 from J; bases not matched to a gene: 7. CDR1 is SGHTA and CDR2 is FQGNSA in the germline V gene. The CDR3 consists of 16 residues. CDR3 residues: CASSLGGGRDLYEQYF. The CDR3 DNA reads as TGTGCCAGCAGCTTAGGGGGCGGGAGGGACCTCTACGAGCAGTACTTC.

The gene calls are TRBV28 and TRBJ2-1, with TRBD2 as a possible D gene (6 bases). Germline lookup yields CDR1 MDHEN and CDR2 SYDVKM. V shed 2 bases and J shed 8 bases, with 13 bases lying between them. The CDR3 contains 14 residues. For the CDR3, the DNA is TGTGCCAGCAGTTTAGTGGGAGGAACGGATGAGCAGTTCTTC. Translation: CASSLVGGTDEQFF.

V and J are TRBV15 and TRBJ1-5; 7 nucleotides line up with TRBD1. The CDR3 has 14 amino acids. With 5 bases clipped from V and 5 bases from J, the junction kept 6 bases outside the gene matches. Germline V gene sequence: CDR1 LNHNV, CDR2 YYDKDF (reference sequence). CDR3 in DNA: TGTGCCACCAGCGAAGGGACAGTCTATCAGCCCCAGCATTTT. Amino acids: CATSEGTVYQPQHF.

The chain uses TRBV19 and TRBJ2-5; unclear D gene. The V end lost 5 bases, the J end lost 4 bases, and 17 bases lay between the germline ends. CDR1 and CDR2 (germline): LNHDA, SQIVND (reference sequence). The CDR3 is 15 amino acids. For the CDR3, the DNA is TGTGCCAGTAGTGCCCCGGGTTGGGTGGGAGAGACCCAGTACTTC. Translating gives CASSAPGWVGETQYF.

For this clone: This sample also contains other DNA sequences that code for the same CDR3. J is TRBJ2-7 and V is TRBV4-3; D is uncertain. CDR3 length equals 14 residues. Looked up from germline, CDR1 is LGHNA and CDR2 is YSLEER. V lost 3 bases to trimming and J lost 3 bases, with 12 bases between them. The CDR3 DNA reads as TGCGCCAGCAGCCAGGGTCCAGGCCACTACGAGCAGTACTTC. Translation gives CASSQGPGHYEQYF.

This clone has a single count. The chain couples TRBV5-5 to TRBJ1-1, with 12 bases that match TRBD1. Germline V gives CDR1 SGHKS, CDR2 YYEKEE (reference sequence). The CDR3 runs 15 residues. Trimming removed 4 bases from V and 3 bases from J; junction bases left unmatched: 4. The CDR3 is CASSMGQGADTEAFF. CDR3 in DNA: TGTGCCAGCAGCATGGGACAGGGGGCGGACACTGAAGCTTTCTTT.

The chain is built from TRBV30 and TRBJ1-6, with D perhaps matching TRBD1 (6 bases). The CDR3 is made up of 15 amino acids. V lost 0 bases and J 5 bases, leaving 11 bases between the germline ends. Germline CDR1 and CDR2: GTSNPN and SVGIG (reference sequence). In DNA, the CDR3 is TGTGCCTGGAGTGTGGCAGGGGTGAATAATTCACCCCTCCACTTT. This codes for CAWSVAGVNNSPLHF.

This sequence joins TRBV6-6 and TRBJ1-4; TRBD1 aligns across 9 bases. The V gene end was trimmed by 2 bases and the J gene end by 7 bases; junction bases not matched to a gene: 5. This CDR3 contains 15 residues. Germline V gives CDR1 MNHNY, CDR2 SVGAGI (reference sequence). In nucleotides, the CDR3 is TGTGCCAGCAGTTACGGCGGGACAGGGTTTGAAAAACTGTTTTTT. Encoded protein: CASSYGGTGFEKLFF.

This sequence joins TRBV6-5 and TRBJ1-1, with TRBD1 as a possible D gene (5 bases). CDR3 length: 14 amino acids. CDR1 is MNHEY and CDR2 is SVGAGI in the germline V gene. Trimming removed 6 bases from V and 6 bases from J, with 17 bases in between. This CDR3 reads CASRPGGTSSEAFF. The CDR3 nucleotides are TGTGCCAGCAGACCGGGGGGTACCTCGTCTGAAGCTTTCTTT.

The chain combines TRBV28 with TRBJ1-6, with D possibly TRBD1 on 5 matching bases. The germline gives CDR1 MDHEN, CDR2 SYDVKM. V was cut by 2 bases and J by 9 bases, with 14 bases left in between. This CDR3 region has 15 residues. The CDR3 protein is CASSLRGLGISPLHF. CDR3 sequence (DNA): TGTGCCAGCAGTTTAAGGGGTTTGGGGATTTCACCCCTCCACTTT.

The V call is TRBV19, the J call TRBJ1-5; no clear D. The germline CDR1 and CDR2 sequences are LNHDA and SQIVND (reference sequence). Deletions cut 3 bases from V and 2 bases from J, with 5 bases between. The CDR3 has 13 amino acids. The CDR3 DNA follows: TGTGCCAGTAGTATTGCGCGCAATCAGCCCCAGCATTTT. Encoded protein: CASSIARNQPQHF.

V is TRBV7-2 and J is TRBJ1-2, with D possibly being TRBD1 (5 bases). The CDR3 is 14 residues long. Per the germline V gene, CDR1 is SGHTA and CDR2 is FQGNSA. Trimming cost V 1 base and J 4 bases, with 10 bases left between them. CDR3 DNA sequence: TGTGCCAGCAGCTTAGAGTTGGGGGGCTATGGCTACACCTTC. This codes for CASSLELGGYGYTF.

In its sample, this clone was seen a few times. The gene calls are TRBV27 and TRBJ2-7; 16 nucleotides agree with TRBD2. The CDR3 sequence is 16 residues long. The trim removed 6 bases at V and 7 bases at J, leaving 9 bases unmatched. Germline V gene lookup returns CDR1 MNHEY and CDR2 SMNVEV (reference sequence). This chain's CDR3 is CASSRAGTSGGGEQYF. The DNA of the CDR3 is TGTGCCAGCAGCCGAGCCGGGACTAGCGGGGGGGGTGAGCAGTACTTC.

Written as DNA, the CDR3 is TGTGCCAGCAGTACGGGACAGGGAGATGAAGCTTTCTTT. It yields the protein CASSTGQGDEAFF. The V gene is TRBV6-2 or TRBV6-3, the J gene TRBJ1-1; the match to TRBD1 covers 9 bases. Looked up from germline, CDR1 is MNHEY and CDR2 is SVGEGT. The CDR3 length is 13 residues. V trimming: 5 bases; J trimming: 7 bases; junction bases outside the gene matches: 5.

V is TRBV2 and J is TRBJ1-1; the match to TRBD1 covers 8 bases. Germline CDR1 reads SNHLY; CDR2 reads FYNNEI. CDR3 length: 15 residues. The ends lost 2 bases at V and 3 bases at J; junction bases unmatched: 5. The CDR3 loop reads CASSELPGQDTEAFF. Here the CDR3 DNA reads TGTGCCAGCAGTGAACTCCCGGGACAGGACACTGAAGCTTTCTTT.

The chain employs TRBV6-5 and TRBJ2-5, with 7 positions matching TRBD1. The CDR3 has 13 amino acids. Losses at the gene ends were 6 bases for V and 6 bases for J; bases not matched to a gene: 7. Germline V gene lookup returns CDR1 MNHEY and CDR2 SVGAGI. The CDR3 DNA reads TGTGCCAGCAGCTTTGACAGGGCGCAGACCCAGTACTTC. Translated, it gives CASSFDRAQTQYF.

This chain links TRBV19 with TRBJ1-5; 7 nucleotides agree with TRBD1. Trimming at V came to 3 bases and at J to 0 bases, leaving 8 bases not matched to a gene. This CDR3 is built from 17 residues. Germline-derived CDR1 and CDR2 are LNHDA and SQIVND (reference sequence). CDR3 sequence: CASSILGTAYSNQPQHF. In nucleotides, the CDR3 is TGTGCCAGTAGTATCCTCGGGACAGCTTATAGCAATCAGCCCCAGCATTTT.

This clone was counted a few times. The chain joins TRBV9 to TRBJ1-2; D is possibly TRBD1 (5 bases). Germline V gene sequence: CDR1 SGDLS, CDR2 YYNGEE. The CDR3 runs 15 residues. Trimming shortened V by 3 bases and J by 2 bases, and 14 bases separated the two germline ends. The CDR3 loop reads CASSGWTQGNYGYTF. CDR3 coding DNA: TGTGCCAGCAGCGGCTGGACCCAGGGAAACTATGGCTACACCTTC.

This sequence joins TRBV6-2 or TRBV6-3 and TRBJ2-5, with 8 bases identical to TRBD1. The CDR3 loop spans 15 amino acids. V was pared by 3 bases and J by 5 bases, with 8 bases of the junction left unmatched. Germline V lookup: CDR1 MNHEY, CDR2 SVGEGT. The CDR3 loop reads CASSYDTGGRETQYF. The CDR3 region has the DNA TGTGCCAGCAGTTATGACACAGGGGGTCGGGAGACCCAGTACTTC.

The DNA of the CDR3 is TGTGCCAGCAGTTACTCGTACCCGGGAGACGGCGAGCAGTACTTC. Translating it yields CASSYSYPGDGEQYF. This chain joins TRBV6-2 or TRBV6-3 and TRBJ2-7; D perhaps matches TRBD2 (6 bases). V lost 0 bases, J lost 6 bases, and 15 bases lay in between. The CDR3 runs to 15 residues. CDR1 and CDR2 (germline): MNHEY, SVGEGT.

CDR3 protein: CASSLGTSTTDTQYF. The CDR3 DNA reads as TGTGCCAGCAGCTTAGGGACTTCCACTACAGATACGCAGTATTTT. This chain uses TRBV7-6 with TRBJ2-3; a possible D gene is TRBD2 (5 bases). The V end was cut by 1 base, the J end by 3 bases, with 11 bases between. Germline lookup yields CDR1 SGHVS and CDR2 FNYEAQ. This CDR3 region has 15 residues.

The V gene is TRBV25-1, the J gene TRBJ1-1, with D perhaps TRBD1 (5 bases). With 3 bases removed from V and 10 bases from J, the gap between germline ends came to 9 bases. Looked up from germline, CDR1 is MGHDK and CDR2 is SYGVNS. The CDR3 covers 11 residues. CDR3: CASSDRVGAFF. CDR3 nucleotide sequence: TGTGCCAGCAGTGACAGGGTAGGAGCTTTCTTT.

The V and J genes are TRBV4-2 and TRBJ2-3, with 8 bases aligning to TRBD2. CDR3 length: 15 residues. V gave up 1 base and J gave up 3 bases; unmatched junction bases: 3. The germline gives CDR1 LGHNA, CDR2 YNFKEQ. CDR3 amino acids: CASSQGTSRTDTQYF. DNA of the CDR3: TGTGCCAGCAGCCAAGGGACTAGCCGGACAGATACGCAGTATTTT.

The chain combines TRBV4-2 with TRBJ1-5; 9 nucleotides align to TRBD1. V gave up 3 bases and J gave up 5 bases; unmatched junction bases: 5. CDR1 and CDR2 (germline): LGHNA, YNFKEQ. This CDR3 has 15 residues. Written as DNA, the CDR3 is TGTGCCAGCAGCCAGCCGGGACAGGGCTATCAGCCCCAGCATTTT. Its translation is CASSQPGQGYQPQHF.

J is TRBJ1-2 and V is TRBV6-4, with D possibly TRBD1 on 6 matching bases. V lost 3 bases and J lost 1, with 9 bases in between. Germline V gene lookup returns CDR1 MRHNA and CDR2 SNTAGT. The CDR3 sequence is 14 residues long. The CDR3 coding sequence is TGTGCCAGCAGTGAGGGGGCGCATAACTATGGCTACACCTTC. Amino acid sequence: CASSEGAHNYGYTF.

This chain connects TRBV6-2 or TRBV6-3 to TRBJ2-3; D gene ambiguous. This CDR3 has 16 residues. Trimming took 6 bases from V and 0 from J, leaving 16 bases between them. Germline values: CDR1 MNHEY, CDR2 SVGEGT. CDR3 bases: TGTGCCAGCAGCCATGACGAGGCTCCTAGCACAGATACGCAGTATTTT. Translated: CASSHDEAPSTDTQYF.

The chain recombines TRBV7-9 with TRBJ2-1, with D tentatively TRBD2 (6 bases). This CDR3 has 14 amino acids. Trimming shortened V by 4 bases and J by 1 base, and 8 bases separated the two germline ends. Germline V gene data show CDR1 as SEHNR and CDR2 as FQNEAQ (reference sequence). In DNA form, the CDR3 reads TGTGCCAGCAGCTCGGGACTGTCCTACAATGAGCAGTTCTTC. Translation gives CASSSGLSYNEQFF.

The chain links TRBV27 to TRBJ2-3; TRBD1 is a possible D gene (6 bases). V lost 9 bases and J lost 4, with 14 bases in between. This CDR3 is built from 13 residues. The germline CDR1 and CDR2 sequences are MNHEY and SMNVEV (reference sequence). The CDR3 here is CARPQTGPDTQYF. CDR3 coding DNA: TGTGCCAGACCTCAAACAGGGCCAGATACGCAGTATTTT.